Shown below are 16 T cell receptor beta chains from a single sample sequenced in a study of blood T cell repertoires in COVID-19. Data came from immunoSEQ multiplex PCR; TCRdb stores just in-frame clones and leaves some out. The sample lists about 360,000 clones; 86% were seen once. The sample was peripheral blood. The receptors shown here come from a woman aged 55-69 years with COVID-19, enrolled during active disease.

The rearrangement uses TRBV6-1 and TRBJ2-1; TRBD2 matches at 9 bases. Germline CDR1 MNHNS, CDR2 SASEGT. The ends lost 2 bases at V and 7 bases at J; junction bases unmatched: 9. The CDR3 runs 16 residues. The chain's CDR3 is CASSEIGLAGRNEQFF. DNA for the CDR3: TGTGCCAGCAGTGAAATAGGGCTAGCGGGGAGGAATGAGCAGTTCTTC.

The table lists this clone with a count of one. The V call is TRBV7-2, the J call TRBJ1-5; D unresolved. The V gene's germline CDR1 is SGHTA and CDR2 FQGNSA. This CDR3 comprises 13 residues. Trimming shortened V by 0 bases and J by 7 bases, and 7 bases separated the two germline ends. Written as DNA, the CDR3 is TGTGCCAGCAGCTTAGCCCACAAGCAGCCCCAGCATTTT. Residues: CASSLAHKQPQHF.

The chain's CDR3 is CASTLGGADGYTF. CDR3 DNA: TGTGCCAGCACTCTAGGGGGCGCGGATGGCTACACCTTC. The V call is TRBV12-3 or TRBV12-4, the J call TRBJ1-2; 7 positions agree with TRBD1. The CDR3 length is 13 residues. J lost 6 bases, V lost 7 bases, and 8 bases had no gene match.

V is TRBV6-6 and J is TRBJ2-7, with D possibly being TRBD1 (7 bases). There are 13 residues in the CDR3. Germline loops: CDR1 MNHNY, CDR2 SVGAGI (reference sequence). V lost 6 bases to trimming and J lost 3 bases, with 12 bases between them. CDR3 loop: CASRGQGGYEQYF. The CDR3 DNA follows: TGTGCCAGCAGAGGGCAGGGGGGCTACGAGCAGTACTTC.

The chain links TRBV7-8 to TRBJ1-2, with D hard to call. Trimming took off 7 bases at V and 4 bases at J, with 13 bases between the two ends. Per germline, CDR1 SGHVS and CDR2 FQNEAQ. The length of the CDR3 is 13 residues. The CDR3 DNA reads as TGTGCCAGCAACCCACGGGGAGTCTATGGCTACACCTTC. Translated, it gives CASNPRGVYGYTF.

This chain links TRBV7-2 with TRBJ2-3, with D possibly TRBD2 on 5 matching bases. The CDR3 contains 13 residues. V was shortened by 6 bases and J by 10 bases, with 17 bases between the two germline ends. Germline CDR1 and CDR2: SGHTA and FQGNSA. This CDR3 reads CASSYRPGAAQYF. The DNA of the CDR3 is TGTGCCAGCAGTTACCGCCCCGGAGCGGCGCAGTATTTT.

In DNA, the CDR3 is TGTGCCACCGCGGCAGGGCAGTGGGATACGCAGTATTTT. It is translated as CATAAGQWDTQYF. This sequence joins TRBV6-4 and TRBJ2-3; D is perhaps TRBD1 (5 bases). CDR1 is MRHNA and CDR2 is SNTAGT in the germline V gene. V lost 10 bases and J lost 6, with 17 bases in between. The CDR3 consists of 13 residues.

The genes are TRBV5-6 and TRBJ2-7; 8 bases align to TRBD1. The junction had 7 bases not matched to a gene; V was cut back by 3 bases and J by 5 bases. The CDR3 extends over 14 amino acids. Looked up from germline, CDR1 is SGHDT and CDR2 is YYEEEE. CDR3 in DNA: TGTGCCAGCAGCTATCCGACAGGGGAGGACGAGCAGTACTTC. Translating gives CASSYPTGEDEQYF.

V usage is TRBV6-2 or TRBV6-3 and J usage is TRBJ2-7, with a possible D match to TRBD2 (5 bases). The V gene lost 6 bases and the J gene lost 5 bases, with 8 bases spanning the gap. Germline assignment: CDR1 MNHEY and CDR2 SVGEGT. This CDR3 is 11 amino acids long. This CDR3 is CASSLGDEQYF. CDR3 DNA sequence: TGTGCCAGCAGCCTCGGGGACGAGCAGTACTTC.

This clone was recorded a few times. The chain couples TRBV7-3 to TRBJ2-5, with D possibly matching TRBD2 (5 bases). CDR3 length equals 15 residues. The V end lost 3 bases, the J end lost 1 base, and 12 bases lay between the germline ends. The germline CDR1 and CDR2 sequences are SGHTA and FQGTGA. The DNA of the CDR3 is TGTGCCAGCAGCTTCCGTCCAAGCGGCCAAGAGACCCAGTACTTC. Its protein product is CASSFRPSGQETQYF.

This chain joins TRBV6-5 and TRBJ1-1; 8 bases map to TRBD1. This CDR3 is 15 amino acids long. V shed 0 bases and J 4 bases; nucleotides not matched to a gene: 4. Germline lookup yields CDR1 MNHEY and CDR2 SVGAGI. The CDR3 here is CASSYSHRGVTEAFF. The CDR3, as DNA: TGTGCCAGCAGTTACTCACACAGGGGGGTCACTGAAGCTTTCTTT.

J is TRBJ2-1 and V is TRBV30; weak D call: TRBD2 (5 bases). The CDR3 length is 16 residues. The germline gives CDR1 GTSNPN, CDR2 SVGIG (reference sequence). V was cut by 3 bases and J by 4 bases, with 19 bases left in between. In DNA, the CDR3 is TGTGCCTGGAGGCCCACCGAGGGTGGCCGATACAATGAGCAGTTCTTC. This codes for CAWRPTEGGRYNEQFF.

V usage is TRBV27 and J usage is TRBJ1-5, with D maybe TRBD1 (5 bases). This CDR3 region has 15 residues. V dropped 1 base and J dropped 0 bases, with 7 bases sitting between them. Germline lookup yields CDR1 MNHEY and CDR2 SMNVEV (reference sequence). The CDR3 is CASSLLGDSNQPQHF. CDR3 sequence (DNA): TGTGCCAGCAGTTTATTAGGGGATAGCAATCAGCCCCAGCATTTT.

The chain couples TRBV6-6 to TRBJ1-3, with TRBD1 identical over 7 bases. Per germline, CDR1 MNHNY and CDR2 SVGAGI (reference sequence). The CDR3 has 16 amino acids. Trimming took 0 bases from V and 1 from J; bases not matched to a gene: 3. The DNA for the CDR3 is TGTGCCAGCAGTTACTCCGCGACAGGGTCTGGAAACACCATATATTTT. Translating it yields CASSYSATGSGNTIYF.

V and J are TRBV6-2 or TRBV6-3 and TRBJ1-5, with a possible D match to TRBD1 (5 bases). This CDR3 region has 14 residues. The ends were cut back, 2 bases at V and 7 bases at J, with 12 bases in the middle. Germline V gene data show CDR1 as MNHEY and CDR2 as SVGEGT. The CDR3 DNA sequence: TGTGCCAGCAGTTACGTAGGGGAACGACAGCCCCAGCATTTT. It specifies CASSYVGERQPQHF.

This clone came up once. In DNA form, the CDR3 reads TGCGCCAGCAGCCAAGATGGGGGGTCCCAAGAGACCCAGTACTTC. Its translation is CASSQDGGSQETQYF. The chain couples TRBV4-1 to TRBJ2-5; D might be TRBD2 (6 bases). This CDR3 is 15 amino acids long. V was clipped by 0 bases and J by 1 base, with 9 bases between them. The V gene's germline CDR1 is MGHRA and CDR2 YSYEKL.